The 14 T cell receptor beta chains given below trace back to one sample, sequenced in a study of shared T cell receptors in the human thymus. Generated by immunoSEQ multiplex PCR, the TCRdb table keeps only in-frame clones and is missing some. The sample contains 450,000 to 650,000 clones, about 84% of which appear only once. These same records also appear under a second study, on human thymus T cells.

Material for sequencing was thymocytes. These TCRs come from a boy under three years old with a congenital heart defect.

V gene TRBV5-4 combines with J gene TRBJ2-7; weak D call: TRBD2 (5 bases). Germline-derived CDR1 and CDR2 are SGHNT and YYREEE (reference sequence). CDR3 length: 14 amino acids. The V end lost 3 bases, the J end lost 1 base, and 11 bases lay between the germline ends. CDR3 in DNA: TGTGCCAGCAGCTCCCTTGAGGGTTCCTACGAGCAGTACTTC. It encodes CASSSLEGSYEQYF.

The chain uses TRBV28 and TRBJ2-7, with 7 bases fitting TRBD2. The CDR3 has 13 amino acids. The germline CDR1 and CDR2 sequences are MDHEN and SYDVKM. J gave up 2 bases and V 5 bases, and 3 bases lay outside the gene matches. CDR3 protein: CASSGGGPYEQYF. The CDR3 DNA reads as TGTGCCAGCAGTGGGGGGGGTCCCTACGAGCAGTACTTC.

CDR3 in amino acids: CASSPKAREAGNTIYF. CDR3 DNA: TGTGCCAGCTCCCCTAAGGCAAGGGAGGCTGGAAACACCATATATTTT. V and J are TRBV18 and TRBJ1-3, with D hard to call. Between the trimmed V and J ends, which lost 6 bases and 2 bases, there was a span of 17 bases. This CDR3 is built from 16 residues. Germline CDR1 and CDR2: KGHSH and LQKENI.

The chain recombines TRBV9 with TRBJ2-7; TRBD2 agrees at 7 bases. CDR3 size: 14 residues. Germline loops: CDR1 SGDLS, CDR2 YYNGEE. V trimming: 3 bases; J trimming: 4 bases; junction bases outside the gene matches: 7. CDR3 DNA sequence: TGTGCCAGCAGCGGGGCCGGGGGGACTTACGAGCAGTACTTC. Encoded protein: CASSGAGGTYEQYF.

The rearrangement links TRBV28 to TRBJ2-7; TRBD1 matches at 9 bases. The CDR3 contains 14 residues. Germline CDR1 reads MDHEN; CDR2 reads SYDVKM. V shed 4 bases, J shed 2 bases, and the junction held 3 bases outside the gene matches. As DNA, the CDR3 is TGTGCCAGCAGTTCGGGACAGGGTCCCTACGAGCAGTACTTC. Residues: CASSSGQGPYEQYF.

The V gene is TRBV18, the J gene TRBJ1-5; 10 nucleotides align to TRBD1. Germline CDR1 reads KGHSH; CDR2 reads LQKENI. This CDR3 contains 18 residues. Trimming cost V 3 bases and J 2 bases; bases outside gene matches: 10. The CDR3 reads CASSPSGQGIMGNQPQHF. For the CDR3, the DNA is TGTGCCAGCTCACCCTCGGGACAGGGGATAATGGGCAATCAGCCCCAGCATTTT.

This clone was counted a single time. The chain is built from TRBV6-5 and TRBJ2-1; 8 bases agree with TRBD2. The germline gives CDR1 MNHEY, CDR2 SVGAGI. The CDR3 has 15 amino acids. The trim removed 6 bases at V and 3 bases at J, leaving 7 bases unmatched. CDR3 residues: CASRRLALGYNEQFF. CDR3 nucleotides: TGTGCCAGCAGGAGACTAGCGCTGGGCTACAATGAGCAGTTCTTC.

This clone was counted once. The rearrangement uses TRBV5-1 and TRBJ1-1; D unresolved. Germline V gene data show CDR1 as SGHRS and CDR2 as YFSETQ. The CDR3 sequence is 14 residues long. The V end lost 0 bases, the J end lost 2 bases, and 8 bases lay between the germline ends. The CDR3 here is CASSLEHENTEAFF. Here the CDR3 DNA reads TGCGCCAGCAGCTTGGAACACGAAAACACTGAAGCTTTCTTT.

The chain employs TRBV6-1 and TRBJ2-7, with TRBD1 identical over 8 bases. Germline V CDR1 and CDR2: MNHNS, SASEGT. The CDR3 totals 14 residues. Unmatched junction bases numbered 9, after V lost 7 bases and J lost 4 bases. This CDR3 is CASNRTGHKYEQYF. In DNA form, the CDR3 reads TGTGCCAGCAATCGGACAGGGCATAAGTACGAGCAGTACTTC.

The chain joins TRBV6-5 to TRBJ2-3; 7 positions agree with TRBD2. The CDR3 is 15 amino acids. After removal of 6 bases from V and 4 bases from J, the junction contained 10 bases not matched to a gene. Germline CDR1 MNHEY, CDR2 SVGAGI. The CDR3 sequence is CASRRGAGWADTQYF. Here the CDR3 DNA reads TGTGCCAGCAGACGTGGAGCGGGATGGGCAGATACGCAGTATTTT.

The genes are TRBV27 and TRBJ2-7; 8 bases fit TRBD2. Germline CDR1 and CDR2: MNHEY and SMNVEV (reference sequence). CDR3 length: 15 amino acids. The ends lost 6 bases at V and 5 bases at J; junction bases unmatched: 12. In nucleotides, the CDR3 is TGTGCCAGCAGGACTCGAAGCGGGAGTAAGCACGAGCAGTACTTC. It translates to CASRTRSGSKHEQYF.

CDR3 sequence (DNA): TGTGCCAGCAGCAGTCTAGGGGGGGGCATGAACACTGAAGCTTTCTTT. Translating gives CASSSLGGGMNTEAFF. The J gene is TRBJ1-1, the V gene TRBV21-1. TRBV21-1 is described as a pseudogene. The CDR3 is 16 amino acids.

The chain is built from TRBV5-4 and TRBJ2-7; 10 positions match TRBD1. Losses at the gene ends were 4 bases for V and 4 bases for J; bases not matched to a gene: 11. Per the germline V gene, CDR1 is SGHNT and CDR2 is YYREEE (reference sequence). This CDR3 comprises 16 residues. The CDR3 DNA reads TGTGCCAGCAGCCTTGCTGCAGGGACAGGGGCATACGAGCAGTACTTC. This codes for CASSLAAGTGAYEQYF. Supplemented by reference TRBV5-4 and TRBJ2-7, the full variable domain reads ETGVTQSPTHLIKTRGQQVTLRCSSQSGHNTVSWYQQALGQGPQFIFQYYREEENGRGNFPPRFSGLQFPNYSSELNVNALELDDSALYLCASSLAAGTGAYEQYFGPGTRLTVT.

The chain has TRBV27 and TRBJ2-7; 15 bases line up with TRBD2. The germline gives CDR1 MNHEY, CDR2 SMNVEV (reference sequence). The CDR3 spans 22 residues. V lost 6 bases to trimming and J lost 2 bases; unmatched junction nucleotides: 23. The CDR3 is CASSHRGGPGLAGGGAPYEQYF. As DNA, the CDR3 is TGTGCCAGCAGCCACCGAGGAGGGCCGGGACTAGCGGGGGGTGGTGCGCCCTACGAGCAGTACTTC.